This TCR beta chain is drawn from a study of CXCR3-negative and CXCR3-positive naive CD8 T cells. In terms of frequency, this clonotype is medium-sized. Its matching antigen is unknown. CDR1 is MNHEY, CDR2 SMNVEV, per germline (reference sequence). This CDR3 is 15 amino acids long. All TRB cDNA libraries came from 5' RACE performed with UMI labels. One entry per CDR3 protein, without DNA, is what TCRdb gives after re-calling the 5' RACE reads. Here the sample table reports more than 20,000 distinct CDR3 sequences. Study observations and caveats: Because surface CD5 did not distinguish the naive subsets, TCR strength was inferred from TRB CDR3 properties. Memory CD8+ cells showed much lower diversity, while both naive subsets displayed comparably high diversity.

The source of this sequence is a human donor in good health. Some clones in this sample may be carry-over from other donors' samples. The chain combines TRBV27 with TRBJ2-1; TCRdb reports TRBD2, a call that lacks DNA to check it against. Sample: naive CXCR3- CD8+ T cells from blood. The subset: CD45RO-CCR7+CD27+CD95- naive CD8+ T cells lacking CXCR3 (TNR3-). The CDR3 region is CASSSGGVTYNEQFF.